The text below deals with one T cell receptor (beta chain). Its antigen is not known. Germline V lookup: CDR1 PRHDT, CDR2 FYEKMQ (reference sequence). Trimming removed 2 bases from V and 1 base from J; junction bases left unmatched: 5. The CDR3 sequence is 15 residues long. The authors split each subset's genomic DNA evenly across several immunoSEQ plates. Profiled with immunoSEQ multiplex PCR; TCRdb holds only in-frame clones, not every one. Of 2 million or so clones in the sample, roughly 94% were seen once. The data derive from a study of shared clonotypes between healthy human individuals. Study-level results: Larger richness was generally estimated for naive than memory subsets.

Healthy HIV-negative adults without recent acute infections or vaccinations served as donors. The chain has TRBV13 and TRBJ2-7; 7 nucleotides align to TRBD2. The sequence was obtained from a man aged 18 to 30 in good health. Sequenced input: naive CD4+ T cells sorted from blood. Subset indicated: CD45RA+ positively selected. As DNA, the CDR3 is TGTGCCAGCAGCTTATATGCTAGCGGATCCTACGAGCAGTACTTC. This gives the protein CASSLYASGSYEQYF.